This TCR beta chain derives from a study of post-analysis software for immune sequencing data. Study-wide results and caveats: A significant reduction in normalized Chao1 diversity was observed in multiple sclerosis patients versus controls. Roughly 5 TRBV segments were significantly more frequent in patients than in controls. TRBV5-6, TRBV5-1 and TRBV20-1 were among these segments.

Concerning this clonotype itself: Its cognate antigen is unknown.

This CDR3 has 12 residues. CDR1 DFQATT and CDR2 SNEGSKA come from the germline V gene (reference sequence). The V segment lost 3 bases and the J segment 9 bases; nucleotides outside the gene matches: 5. Included in the TCR beta cDNA libraries were unique molecular identifiers. From the PCR reads, TCRdb called clonotypes with MiXCR, one entry per CDR3 protein. The sample records hundreds of thousands of distinct CDR3 sequences, roughly 50% being singletons. The chain employs TRBV20-1 and TRBJ2-7; 10 bases are shared with TRBD1. The sample taken for sequencing was blood. This clonotype originated in a girl aged 5 to 17 with multiple sclerosis. CDR3 sequence reads: CSARTGGSGQYF. The DNA of the CDR3 is TGCAGTGCTAGGACAGGGGGCTCCGGGCAGTACTTC.